These T cell receptor beta chains were read from a single sample in a study of cytomegalovirus exposure and HLA in healthy donors. Profiled with immunoSEQ multiplex PCR; TCRdb holds only in-frame clones, not every one. Across under 200,000 clones, the top ten clones capture 5.5% to 7.5% of the sample. Sequences were obtained from PBMCs. The receptors originated from a man younger than 45 in good health and CMV-seronegative. Each CDR3 is given with its conserved first and last residue.

len | v_gene | CDR3aa
15 | TRBV6-5 | CASSYSGQGGYEQYF
15 | TRBV7-8 | CASSFTGQPQETQYF
14 | TRBV6-5 | CASSYSQVSYEQYF
14 | TRBV7-9 | CASSPGGGHQPQHF
15 | TRBV21-1 | CASRLLPTGNYEQYF
16 | TRBV10-2 | CASTTSGEGNTGELFF
15 | TRBV28 | CASSFIGQGNYEQYF
18 | TRBV30 | CAWSWDRGPSSAGNTIYF
14 | TRBV7-2 | CASSPQGDNSPLHF
19 | TRBV5-4 | CASSQRQSSRDRPNEKLFF
15 | TRBV11-3 | CASSLGGQVQETQYF
14 | TRBV28 | CASSSGGPSYEQYF
14 | TRBV6-1 | CASTSSGGGQPQHF
14 | TRBV27 | CASSLGPEVPEAFF
16 | TRBV19 | CASRRVGAGGDYGYTF
13 | TRBV5-1 | CASGSGVNGEQFF
14 | TRBV5-6 | CASSLRHNFYGYTF
13 | TRBV9 | CVSRNRLGNTIYF
13 | TRBV6-1 | CASREQGDSPLHF
15 | TRBV10-2 | CASSPRTGMNTEAFF
15 | TRBV28 | CASSVSGSSTDTQYF
15 | TRBV27 | CASTAGQGNTGELFF